The T cell receptor beta chain described here comes from a study of blood T cell repertoires in COVID-19 (dated by TCRdb to about 2020). For the wider study: The collaborator samples originated in the United States, Italy and Spain and spanned the acute and convalescent phases of COVID-19. The repertoires were made available in a free public database intended to serve as a resource for research on the immune response to SARS-CoV-2. Subjects who had been exposed to COVID-19, were actively infected with it, or had recovered from it provided the deeply sampled blood TCRbeta repertoires that made up the dataset. Samples were obtained from the ongoing ImmuneRACE study (first 160 participants) and from 950 to 1,500 subjects provided by 6 global collaborators. The prospective study material was composed of cDNA or gDNA derived from T cells, B-cell-depleted T cells, or PBMCs. HLA class I and class II types, where available, came from metadata supplied by the sample provider rather than from assay-based typing. Nearly every sample came with metadata listing a de-identified subject ID, COVID-19 status, age in years and sex. General conclusions and limits of the study: The amount of clinical and demographic metadata varied by source and participant and was provided uncurated.

From V the trimming removes 4 bases and from J it removes 7 bases, while the gene matches leave 4 bases of the junction unaccounted for. The germline V gene yields KGHDR for CDR1 and SFDVKD for CDR2. The CDR3 has 15 amino acids, counting the end cysteine and phenylalanine. Only CDR3 DNA is held: 45 bases, read in frame from base 1. Worth noting for this clone: Which antigen it targets is not known. No quality values exist for individual bases; no much larger clone is one base distant.

TCRbeta CDR3 regions were amplified from genomic DNA by means of the immunoSEQ Assay, a bias-controlled multiplex PCR. Per the authors' processing: Nucleated cell counts per sample were estimated from amplification of reference gene primers within the assay. Sequence reads were collapsed and filtered to measure the absolute abundance of every unique TCRbeta CDR3 rearrangement. For each sample, productive Simpson clonality was calculated by taking the square root of Simpson's diversity index across productive rearrangements. Drawn from immuneACCESS, this table holds only the in-frame rearrangements with V and J called that TCRdb kept. Clones are partly lost; checked studies trace under half to an unresolved V gene and leave the rest unexplained. V and J calls and clone size are as listed in that table; D and trimming were resolved from the DNA. This sample gives 55,000 to 65,000 clones in total; more than 80% of them show up just once. The ten largest clones capture about 9.1% of the sample.

Whole blood was collected in K2EDTA tubes by collaborating institutions according to the institutions' own protocols. Collaborator samples were shipped for TCRbeta analysis as frozen whole blood, isolated PBMCs, or DNA extracted from either sample type. This sequence was found in an elderly woman with active COVID-19. The chain uses TRBV24-1 and TRBJ2-1; the junction holds 12 bases that match TRBD2. What was sequenced was peripheral blood. The CDR3 has the sequence CATSEVTSGRNEQFF. The sequenced DNA: TGTGCCACCAGTGAAGTGACTAGCGGGAGAAATGAGCAGTTCTTC.